This T cell receptor beta chain was observed in a study of blood T cells in healthy people across ages. A sample-barcoded 5' primer and a J-beta primer mix were used in a second PCR of about 7 to 12 cycles. MiXCR was run by TCRdb on the 5' RACE reads, yielding one entry per CDR3 protein. The table records about 650,000 distinct CDR3 sequences, less than 40% of them present only once. Trimming left V 1 base short and J 9 bases short, with 15 bases between. CDR1 is SGHTA and CDR2 is FQGNSA in the germline V gene. The CDR3 runs 14 residues. This clonotype was recorded at least ten times. Source material: blood. This clonotype was obtained from a woman aged 80 or over in good health. The J gene is TRBJ2-5, the V gene TRBV7-2; tentatively, D is TRBD1 (6 bases). CDR3 coding DNA: TGTGCCAGCAGCTTAGAGGGGGACCTTGGGCCCCAGTACTTC. It is translated as CASSLEGDLGPQYF.